The source of this T cell receptor beta chain is a study of beta chain features in type 1 diabetes. The study's findings and limits: A closer apparent resemblance between naive, central memory and Treg TCRB repertoires was seen in patients than in healthy donors.

Expressed TCRB transcripts were sequenced, since all the RNA that had been isolated was reverse transcribed. There were 3 million to 4 million reads on average in the naive, central memory and regulatory T cell samples. Here immunoSEQ multiplex PCR was the method, and the copy in TCRdb shows in-frame clones only, minus some. The profile shows around 300,000 clones, 13% to 15% of them singletons. Germline V gene lookup returns CDR1 SSHAT and CDR2 FNYEAQ (reference sequence). The CDR3 extends over 15 amino acids. The V gene lost 5 bases and the J gene lost 6 bases, with 18 bases spanning the gap. Worth noting for this clone: No antigen is known for it.

The sample taken for sequencing was central memory CD4+ T cells from blood. The chain joins TRBV7-7 to TRBJ2-3, with D possibly matching TRBD1 (5 bases). The receptor's source is a man aged 25-45 years in good health. Here the CDR3 reads CASSDTDSFGDTQYF. The CDR3 DNA follows: TGTGCCAGCAGCGACACAGACAGTTTCGGTGATACGCAGTATTTT.